This T cell receptor (beta chain) is from a study of shared clonotypes between healthy human individuals. Study observations and caveats: Rarefaction revealed incomplete sorted-subset sequencing despite large depth.

As for this clone: Its antigen is as yet unknown.

The CDR3 runs to 15 residues. V was clipped by 4 bases and J by 4 bases, with 14 bases between them. CDR1 and CDR2 (germline): SGHNT, YYREEE (reference sequence). Using immunoSEQ multiplex PCR, the repertoire was profiled, and TCRdb retains in-frame clones only, with some absent. This table has roughly 170,000 clones, 66% appearing once. The clonotype comes from a man aged 25 to 45 in good health. The sample taken for sequencing was memory CD4+ T cells sorted from blood. Subset: CD45RA-negative fraction. This rearrangement joins TRBV5-4 to TRBJ2-2, with a weak D call TRBD1 (5 bases). The chain's CDR3 is CASSPPGQGTGELFF. The CDR3 coding sequence is TGTGCCAGCAGCCCCCCCGGGCAGGGCACCGGGGAGCTGTTTTTT.